This TCR beta chain comes out of a study of shared clonotypes between healthy human individuals. Germline V gene lookup returns CDR1 MGHDK and CDR2 SYGVNS. The V gene end was trimmed by 3 bases and the J gene end by 3 bases; junction bases not matched to a gene: 5. CDR3 size: 16 residues. Libraries were prepared by immunoSEQ multiplex PCR; TCRdb keeps only in-frame clonotypes and omits some of them. The top ten clones hold 0.13% of a sample with 2 million to 2.5 million clones, roughly 94% of them seen once. This rearrangement joins TRBV25-1 to TRBJ1-5; 10 bases fit TRBD1. Sequencing used naive CD4+ T cells sorted from blood. Described subset: CD45RA+ positively selected. This clonotype was sampled from a man younger than 35 in good health. The CDR3: CASSEAGTGDNQPQHF. The CDR3 coding sequence is TGTGCCAGCAGTGAGGCCGGGACAGGGGACAATCAGCCCCAGCATTTT.